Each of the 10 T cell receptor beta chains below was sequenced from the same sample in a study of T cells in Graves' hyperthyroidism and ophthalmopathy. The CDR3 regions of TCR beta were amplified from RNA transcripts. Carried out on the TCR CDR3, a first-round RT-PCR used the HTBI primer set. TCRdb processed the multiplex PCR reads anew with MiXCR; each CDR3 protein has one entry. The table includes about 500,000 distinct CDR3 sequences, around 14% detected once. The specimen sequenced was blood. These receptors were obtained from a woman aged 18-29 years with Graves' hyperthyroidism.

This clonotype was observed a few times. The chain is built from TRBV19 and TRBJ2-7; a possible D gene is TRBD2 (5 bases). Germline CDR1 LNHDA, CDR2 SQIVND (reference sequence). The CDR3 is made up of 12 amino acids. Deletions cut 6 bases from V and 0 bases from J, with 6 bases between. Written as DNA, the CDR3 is TGTGCCAGTAGCGGGGTCTCCTACGAGCAGTACTTC. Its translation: CASSGVSYEQYF.

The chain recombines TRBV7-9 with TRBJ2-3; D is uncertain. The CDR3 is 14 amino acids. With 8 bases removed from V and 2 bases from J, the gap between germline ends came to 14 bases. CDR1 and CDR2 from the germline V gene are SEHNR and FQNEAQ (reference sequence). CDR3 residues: CASPRELSTDTQYF. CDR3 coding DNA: TGTGCCAGCCCCCGAGAGCTTTCCACAGATACGCAGTATTTT.

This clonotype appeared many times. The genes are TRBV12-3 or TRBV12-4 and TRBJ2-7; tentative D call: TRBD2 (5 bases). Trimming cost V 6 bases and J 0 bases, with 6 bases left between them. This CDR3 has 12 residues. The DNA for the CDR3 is TGTGCCAGCAGGGCGGGCTCCTACGAGCAGTACTTC. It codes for CASRAGSYEQYF.

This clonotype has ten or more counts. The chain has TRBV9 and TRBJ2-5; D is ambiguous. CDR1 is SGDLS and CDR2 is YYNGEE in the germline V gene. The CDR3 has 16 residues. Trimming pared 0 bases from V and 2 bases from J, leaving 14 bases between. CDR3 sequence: CASSVGLAETQETQYF. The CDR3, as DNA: TGTGCCAGCAGCGTAGGGCTTGCGGAAACTCAAGAGACCCAGTACTTC.

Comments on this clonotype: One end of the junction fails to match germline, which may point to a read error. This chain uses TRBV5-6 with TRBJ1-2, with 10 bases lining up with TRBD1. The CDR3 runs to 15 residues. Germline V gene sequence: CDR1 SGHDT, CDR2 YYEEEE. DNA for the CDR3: TGTGCCAGCAGCCCTTACGACAGGGGGCTCTATGGCCACACCTTC. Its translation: CASSPYDRGLYGHTF.

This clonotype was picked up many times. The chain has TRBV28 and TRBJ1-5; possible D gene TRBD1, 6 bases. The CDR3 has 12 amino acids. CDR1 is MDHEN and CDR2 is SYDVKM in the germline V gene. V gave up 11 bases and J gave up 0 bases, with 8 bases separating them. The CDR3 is CAEGGSNQPQHF. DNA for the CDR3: TGTGCCGAGGGGGGTAGCAATCAGCCCCAGCATTTT.

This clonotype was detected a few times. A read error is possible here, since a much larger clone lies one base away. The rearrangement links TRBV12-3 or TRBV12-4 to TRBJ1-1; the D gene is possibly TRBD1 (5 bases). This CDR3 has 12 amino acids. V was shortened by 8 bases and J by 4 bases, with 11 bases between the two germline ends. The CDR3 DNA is TGTGCCAGCGACCCAGGGAGCACTGAAGCTTTCTTT. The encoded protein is CASDPGSTEAFF.

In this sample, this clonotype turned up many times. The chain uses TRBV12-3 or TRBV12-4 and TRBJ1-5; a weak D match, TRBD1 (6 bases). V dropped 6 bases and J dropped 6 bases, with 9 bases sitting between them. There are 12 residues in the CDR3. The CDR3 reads CASREGGQPQHF. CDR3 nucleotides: TGTGCCAGCAGGGAGGGGGGTCAGCCCCAGCATTTT.

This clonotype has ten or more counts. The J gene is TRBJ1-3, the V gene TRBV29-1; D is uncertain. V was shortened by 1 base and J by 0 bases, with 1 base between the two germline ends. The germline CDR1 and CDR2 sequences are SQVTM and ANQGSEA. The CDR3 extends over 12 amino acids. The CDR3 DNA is TGCAGCGTTGAAGGCTCTGGAAACACCATATATTTT. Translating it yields CSVEGSGNTIYF.

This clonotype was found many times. The CDR3 loop is CASSGGVGGGETQYF. The CDR3 nucleotides read TGTGCCAGCAGCGGAGGGGTAGGAGGGGGAGAGACCCAGTACTTC. The chain combines TRBV9 with TRBJ2-5; TRBD1 or TRBD2 may be the D gene (6 bases each). V lost 3 bases and J 4 bases, leaving 16 bases between the germline ends. Germline V gene data show CDR1 as SGDLS and CDR2 as YYNGEE. The CDR3 contains 15 residues.